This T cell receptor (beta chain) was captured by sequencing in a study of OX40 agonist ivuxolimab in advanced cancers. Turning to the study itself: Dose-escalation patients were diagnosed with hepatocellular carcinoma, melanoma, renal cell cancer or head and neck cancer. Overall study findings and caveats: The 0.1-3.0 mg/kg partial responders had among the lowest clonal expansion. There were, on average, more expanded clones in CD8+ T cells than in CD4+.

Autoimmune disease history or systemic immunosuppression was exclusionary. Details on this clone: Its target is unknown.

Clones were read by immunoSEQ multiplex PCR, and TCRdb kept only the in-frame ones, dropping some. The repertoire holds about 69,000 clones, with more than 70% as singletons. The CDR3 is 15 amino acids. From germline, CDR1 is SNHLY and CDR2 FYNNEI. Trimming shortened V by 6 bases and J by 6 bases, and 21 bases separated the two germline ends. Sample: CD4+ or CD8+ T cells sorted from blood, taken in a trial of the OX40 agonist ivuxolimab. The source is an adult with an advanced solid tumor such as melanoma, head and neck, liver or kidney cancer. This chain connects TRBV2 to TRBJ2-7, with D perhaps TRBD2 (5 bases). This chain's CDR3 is CASRGTSAIFGEQYF. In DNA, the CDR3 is TGTGCCAGCAGGGGAACTAGTGCTATATTTGGCGAGCAGTACTTC.